The 24 T cell receptor beta chains given below trace back to one sample, sequenced in a study of T cell repertoires in cytomegalovirus infection. No antigen has been identified for these receptors. TCRdb used MiXCR to reprocess the reads, holding one entry per CDR3 protein. The sample lists 700,000 to 950,000 distinct CDR3 sequences; about 31% were seen once. Sequencing was performed on cultured CD8+ T cells from PBMCs, taken from culture after CMV antigen stimulation. The receptor set was obtained from a human donor in good health (CMV status not recorded). Some clones in this sample may be carry-over from other donors' samples.

This chain joins TRBV4-1 and TRBJ1-6; D ambiguous. Germline assignment: CDR1 MGHRA and CDR2 YSYEKL. The V and J ends lost 0 bases and 3 bases respectively, with 6 bases between them. The CDR3 runs to 15 residues. The CDR3, as DNA: TGCGCCAGCAGCCAAGACACCTACTATAATTCACCCCTCCACTTT. Translation gives CASSQDTYYNSPLHF.

The sample holds many counts of this clonotype. V is TRBV7-6 and J is TRBJ1-1; D gene uncertain. This CDR3 contains 14 residues. V shed 3 bases and J shed 0 bases, with 8 bases lying between them. In germline, CDR1 is SGHVS, CDR2 FNYEAQ. This CDR3 reads CASSLANLNTEAFF. DNA of the CDR3: TGTGCCAGCAGCTTGGCTAATCTGAACACTGAAGCTTTCTTT.

This clonotype came up many times. The genes are TRBV7-8 and TRBJ2-5; 11 nucleotides agree with TRBD2. The CDR3 is 16 amino acids. After removal of 4 bases from V and 1 base from J, the junction contained 5 bases not matched to a gene. Germline V CDR1 and CDR2: SGHVS, FQNEAQ. The CDR3 spells CASSSGLAATQETQYF. The CDR3 region has the DNA TGTGCCAGCAGCTCGGGACTAGCGGCTACCCAAGAGACCCAGTACTTC.

This clonotype has a handful of counts. The CDR3 bases are TGTGCCAGTAGTTGGACCACCGAACCCTACAATGAGCAGTTCTTC. Protein: CASSWTTEPYNEQFF. This chain links TRBV19 with TRBJ2-1; D call uncertain. The CDR3 spans 15 residues. V dropped 5 bases and J dropped 2 bases, with 13 bases sitting between them. In germline, CDR1 is LNHDA, CDR2 SQIVND (reference sequence).

The chain employs TRBV28 and TRBJ2-2, with no clear D. The CDR3 has 15 residues. The V end lost 2 bases, the J end lost 7 bases, and 14 bases lay between the germline ends. Germline CDR1 reads MDHEN; CDR2 reads SYDVKM. The CDR3 coding sequence is TGTGCCAGCAGTTTAGGGTGGGCAGACGGCGGGGAGCTGTTTTTT. Amino acids: CASSLGWADGGELFF.

J is TRBJ1-1 and V is TRBV9; 8 bases match TRBD1. CDR3 length equals 16 residues. Trimming at V came to 3 bases and at J to 1 base, leaving 8 bases not matched to a gene. CDR1 SGDLS and CDR2 YYNGEE come from the germline V gene. The CDR3 loop reads CASSAGPRGRNTEAFF. In nucleotides, the CDR3 is TGTGCCAGCAGCGCAGGCCCCAGGGGGCGGAACACTGAAGCTTTCTTT.

The chain uses TRBV5-1 and TRBJ2-3; 8 positions agree with TRBD1. V shed 2 bases and J 4 bases; nucleotides not matched to a gene: 3. The CDR3 contains 14 residues. Germline CDR1 and CDR2: SGHRS and YFSETQ. The CDR3 here is CASSFGQGSDTQYF. The CDR3 DNA follows: TGCGCCAGCAGCTTTGGACAGGGATCAGATACGCAGTATTTT.

The rearrangement joins TRBV27 to TRBJ2-1; 7 bases agree with TRBD2. V lost 0 bases to trimming and J lost 2 bases; unmatched junction nucleotides: 16. The CDR3 is 20 amino acids. Germline CDR1 is MNHEY and CDR2 is SMNVEV (reference sequence). Written as DNA, the CDR3 is TGTGCCAGCAGTTTATCGCGGGGGTCTAAGTACTTATTCGCCTACAATGAGCAGTTCTTC. This sequence encodes CASSLSRGSKYLFAYNEQFF.

This clonotype came up a few times. The V call is TRBV27, the J call TRBJ2-7, with 8 bases aligning to TRBD1. Germline CDR1 MNHEY, CDR2 SMNVEV (reference sequence). The CDR3 consists of 13 residues. The ends lost 6 bases at V and 5 bases at J; junction bases unmatched: 6. The CDR3 nucleotides read TGTGCCAGCAGCCCCCGGACAGGGAACGAGCAGTACGTC. Amino acids: CASSPRTGNEQYV.

This clonotype was picked up one time. This chain links TRBV6-6 with TRBJ1-5; D remains unclear. The length of the CDR3 is 13 residues. Trimming left V 2 bases short and J 9 bases short, with 11 bases between. The germline V gene has CDR1 MNHNY and CDR2 SVGAGI (reference sequence). The CDR3 spells CASSYIDLAPQHF. The CDR3, as DNA: TGTGCCAGCAGTTACATTGATTTAGCGCCCCAGCATTTT.

This clonotype was counted ten times or more. This rearrangement joins TRBV12-3 or TRBV12-4 to TRBJ1-3; 7 bases map to TRBD1. The CDR3 covers 15 residues. The J segment lost 2 bases and the V segment lost 3 bases, leaving 4 bases of the junction unmatched. The CDR3, as DNA: TGTGCCAGCAGTTTCACAGGGACAGCTGGAAACACCATATATTTT. Translating it yields CASSFTGTAGNTIYF.

The table lists this clonotype with many counts. V is TRBV7-8 and J is TRBJ2-4, with 7 bases fitting TRBD1. Per the germline V gene, CDR1 is SGHVS and CDR2 is FQNEAQ. V gave up 6 bases and J gave up 0 bases; unmatched junction bases: 11. This CDR3 is 17 amino acids long. The CDR3, as DNA: TGTGCCAGCAGTTACTCGGGACAGTTCCTAGCCAAAAACATTCAGTACTTC. Translated, it gives CASSYSGQFLAKNIQYF.

The chain joins TRBV9 to TRBJ1-2; 7 bases match TRBD1. From germline, CDR1 is SGDLS and CDR2 YYNGEE. This CDR3 contains 15 residues. With V trimmed by 0 bases and J by 3 bases, 5 bases remained unmatched. The CDR3 DNA follows: TGTGCCAGCAGCGTAGGAACAGGGGAAGACTATGGCTACACCTTC. Its protein product is CASSVGTGEDYGYTF.

J is TRBJ2-1 and V is TRBV20-1; 11 positions agree with TRBD2. The V segment lost 6 bases and the J segment 8 bases; nucleotides outside the gene matches: 12. Germline CDR1 reads DFQATT; CDR2 reads SNEGSKA (reference sequence). The CDR3 has 15 residues. For the CDR3, the DNA is TGCAGTGCAGCAGGGACTAGCGGACCACTGGATGAGCAGTTCTTC. As protein: CSAAGTSGPLDEQFF.

This clonotype has a handful of counts. The rearrangement uses TRBV20-1 and TRBJ2-1, with D perhaps given as TRBD1 or TRBD2 (5 bases each). Trimming cost V 3 bases and J 0 bases, with 9 bases left between them. The CDR3 is 14 amino acids. From germline, CDR1 is DFQATT and CDR2 SNEGSKA (reference sequence). The CDR3 here is CSARVGVSYNEQFF. The CDR3 bases are TGCAGTGCTAGGGTGGGGGTCTCCTACAATGAGCAGTTCTTC.

The chain uses TRBV10-3 and TRBJ1-5; D remains unclear. CDR1 and CDR2 (germline): ENHRY, SYGVKD. CDR3 size: 13 residues. Trimming cost V 1 base and J 4 bases, with 5 bases left between them. The CDR3 region is CAISELGNQPQHF. The CDR3 DNA sequence: TGTGCCATCAGTGAGTTGGGAAATCAGCCCCAGCATTTT.

The V call is TRBV4-1, the J call TRBJ2-1; D gene uncertain. Germline CDR1 reads MGHRA; CDR2 reads YSYEKL. This CDR3 is built from 16 residues. V was pared by 4 bases and J by 0 bases, with 13 bases between. The CDR3 DNA reads as TGCGCCAGCAGCCCAAGGGCGGTTAGCTCCTACAATGAGCAGTTCTTC. Translating it yields CASSPRAVSSYNEQFF.

This clonotype was counted many times. The gene calls are TRBV7-9 and TRBJ1-1; no definite D call. Germline CDR1 reads SEHNR; CDR2 reads FQNEAQ (reference sequence). The CDR3 has 12 residues. V dropped 3 bases and J dropped 6 bases, with 8 bases sitting between them. This chain's CDR3 is CASSLDSSEAFF. As DNA, the CDR3 is TGTGCCAGCAGCTTGGATAGCTCTGAAGCTTTCTTT.

The chain has TRBV7-8 and TRBJ1-2, with D possibly matching TRBD1 (6 bases). V dropped 0 bases and J dropped 0 bases, with 14 bases sitting between them. Per the germline V gene, CDR1 is SGHVS and CDR2 is FQNEAQ. The CDR3 extends over 17 amino acids. The chain's CDR3 is CASSLARRGSTNYGYTF. CDR3 nucleotides: TGTGCCAGCAGCTTAGCACGCAGGGGTTCGACTAACTATGGCTACACCTTC.

In its sample, this clonotype was seen a few times. The rearrangement uses TRBV12-3 or TRBV12-4 and TRBJ2-7, with 8 bases identical to TRBD1. The V and J ends lost 5 bases and 2 bases, in that order; junction bases with no gene match: 8. CDR3 length: 15 residues. The CDR3 DNA is TGTGCCAGCAGTGAACCCGGGACAGGAGCCTACGAGCAGTACTTC. This encodes CASSEPGTGAYEQYF.

This clonotype showed up just a few times. J is TRBJ2-1 and V is TRBV19; D is possibly TRBD2 (6 bases). V was pared by 3 bases and J by 2 bases, with 11 bases between. The CDR3 is made up of 15 amino acids. The germline V gene encodes CDR1 LNHDA and CDR2 SQIVND (reference sequence). CDR3 sequence (DNA): TGTGCCAGTAGTATTCCTAGCGACACCTACAATGAGCAGTTCTTC. Its translation is CASSIPSDTYNEQFF.

The chain is built from TRBV7-6 and TRBJ1-5; D remains ambiguous. Germline V gene data show CDR1 as SGHVS and CDR2 as FNYEAQ. CDR3 length equals 14 residues. V was clipped by 4 bases and J by 5 bases, with 12 bases between them. CDR3 nucleotide sequence: TGTGCCAGCAGCTCCGGGCCGCTTTATCAGCCCCAGCATTTT. Amino acids: CASSSGPLYQPQHF.

The chain is built from TRBV29-1 and TRBJ2-1; weak D call: TRBD1 (5 bases). Deletions cut 5 bases from V and 8 bases from J, with 13 bases between. Germline CDR1 SQVTM, CDR2 ANQGSEA. The CDR3 has 12 residues. CDR3 loop: CSVHRPSDEQFF. CDR3 nucleotides: TGCAGCGTTCACAGGCCCAGCGATGAGCAGTTCTTC.

This clonotype was observed a few times. The chain couples TRBV12-3 or TRBV12-4 to TRBJ2-1; D is ambiguous. V lost 0 bases, J lost 8 bases, and 17 bases lay in between. CDR3 size: 16 residues. The CDR3 region has the DNA TGTGCCAGCAGTTTAGCGTCCAACTATGCAATCGATGAGCAGTTCTTC. Protein: CASSLASNYAIDEQFF.